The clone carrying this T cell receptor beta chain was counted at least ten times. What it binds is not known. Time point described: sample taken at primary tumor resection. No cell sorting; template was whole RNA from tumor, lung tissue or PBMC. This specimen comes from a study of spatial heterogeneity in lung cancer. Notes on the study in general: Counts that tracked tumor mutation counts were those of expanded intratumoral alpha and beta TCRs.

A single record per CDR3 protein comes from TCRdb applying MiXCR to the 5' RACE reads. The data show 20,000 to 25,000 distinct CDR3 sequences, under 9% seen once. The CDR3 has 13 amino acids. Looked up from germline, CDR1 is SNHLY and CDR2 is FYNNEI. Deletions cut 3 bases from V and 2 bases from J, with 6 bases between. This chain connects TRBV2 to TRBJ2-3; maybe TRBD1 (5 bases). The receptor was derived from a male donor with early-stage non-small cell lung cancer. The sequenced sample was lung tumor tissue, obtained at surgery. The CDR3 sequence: CASSDRATDTQYF. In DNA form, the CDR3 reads TGTGCCAGCAGTGACAGGGCCACAGATACGCAGTATTTT.